This T cell receptor beta chain was obtained from a study of T-cell reconstitution after alpha-beta-depleted transplantation in children. For TCRbeta, the library was prepared with unique molecular identifiers. TCRdb fed the PCR reads into MiXCR, producing one record per CDR3 protein. The table has approximately 520,000 distinct CDR3 sequences, about an eighth seen once. This clonotype was observed a few times. The CDR3 totals 20 residues. The ends lost 1 base at V and 2 bases at J; junction bases unmatched: 13. Germline CDR1 and CDR2: SGHAT and FQNNGV. This clonotype was sampled from a female patient between 2 and 15 years old who had a stem cell transplant for aplastic anemia, so the T cells may come from the graft donor. The sequencing used PBMCs, mostly from graft donor cells, collected 180 days after TCRalphabeta/CD19-depleted stem cell transplant. The genes are TRBV11-2 and TRBJ2-3; 12 nucleotides align to TRBD1. CDR3 loop: CASSLVPGTGGESPTDTQYF. In nucleotides, the CDR3 is TGTGCCAGCAGCTTAGTCCCCGGGACAGGGGGCGAATCTCCCACAGATACGCAGTATTTT.